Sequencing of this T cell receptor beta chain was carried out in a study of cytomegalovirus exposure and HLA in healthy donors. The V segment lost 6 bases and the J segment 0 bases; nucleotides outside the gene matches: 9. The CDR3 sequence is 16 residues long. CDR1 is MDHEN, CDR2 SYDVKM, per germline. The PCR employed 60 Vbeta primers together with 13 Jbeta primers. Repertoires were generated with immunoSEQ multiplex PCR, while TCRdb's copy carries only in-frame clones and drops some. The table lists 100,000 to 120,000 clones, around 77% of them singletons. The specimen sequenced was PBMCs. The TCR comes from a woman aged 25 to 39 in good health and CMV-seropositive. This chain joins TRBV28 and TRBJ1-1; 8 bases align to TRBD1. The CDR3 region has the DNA TGTGCCAGCAGCCCGGCTGGACAGGGTATGAACACTGAAGCTTTCTTT. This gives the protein CASSPAGQGMNTEAFF.